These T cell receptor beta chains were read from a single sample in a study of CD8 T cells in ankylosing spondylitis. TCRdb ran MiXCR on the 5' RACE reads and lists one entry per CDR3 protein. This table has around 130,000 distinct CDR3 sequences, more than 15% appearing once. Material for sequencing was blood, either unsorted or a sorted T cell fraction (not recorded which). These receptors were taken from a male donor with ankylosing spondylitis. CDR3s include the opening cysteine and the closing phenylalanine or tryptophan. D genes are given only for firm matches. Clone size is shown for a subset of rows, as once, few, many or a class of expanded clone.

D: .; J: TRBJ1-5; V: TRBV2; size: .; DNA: TGTGCCAGCAGTGAAGGTATAGCTGACATTCAGCCCCAGCATTTT; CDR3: CASSEGIADIQPQHF
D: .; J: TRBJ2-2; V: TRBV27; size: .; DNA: TGTGCCAGCAGTACGCGGGATTCGACCGGGGAGCTGTTTTTT; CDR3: CASSTRDSTGELFF
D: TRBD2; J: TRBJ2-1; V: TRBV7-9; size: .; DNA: TGTGCCAGCAGCCCTTTCGGTAGCGGGAAGAATGAGCAGTTCTTC; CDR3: CASSPFGSGKNEQFF
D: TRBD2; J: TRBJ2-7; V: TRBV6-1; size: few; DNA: TGTGCCAGCAGTAATGGACTAGCGGATTACGAGCAGTACTTC; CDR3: CASSNGLADYEQYF
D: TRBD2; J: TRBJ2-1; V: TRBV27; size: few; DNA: TGTGCCAGCAGTTATACTAGCGGAAACTCCTACAATGAGCAGTTCTTC; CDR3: CASSYTSGNSYNEQFF
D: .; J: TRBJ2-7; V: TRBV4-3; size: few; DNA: TGCGCCAGCAGCCAGGGGATCAGTGGCATCGACGAGCAGTACTTC; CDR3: CASSQGISGIDEQYF
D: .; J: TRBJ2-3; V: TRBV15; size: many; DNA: TGTGCCACCAGCAGAGATGGGCCAGATACGCAGTATTTT; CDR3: CATSRDGPDTQYF
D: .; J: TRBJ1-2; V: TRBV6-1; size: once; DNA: TGTGCCAGCACCTTAGCCGGGTCTACTAACTATGGCTACACCTTC; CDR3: CASTLAGSTNYGYTF
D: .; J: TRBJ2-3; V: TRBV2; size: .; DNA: TGTGCCAACAGTGGGGGTTTCCCAGATACGCAGTATTTT; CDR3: CANSGGFPDTQYF
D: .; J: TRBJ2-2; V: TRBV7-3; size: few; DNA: TGTGCCAGCAGCTTAACGCGAGTAGCCGGTAGGACCGGGGAGCTGTTTTTT; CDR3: CASSLTRVAGRTGELFF
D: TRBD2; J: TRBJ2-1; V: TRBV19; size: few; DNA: TGTGCCAGTAGATCGACTAGCGGGATAGGAGGGAATAATGAGCAGTTCTTC; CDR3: CASRSTSGIGGNNEQFF
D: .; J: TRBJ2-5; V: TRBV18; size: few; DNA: TGTGCCAGCTCACCAGACACGGGACAAGGACAAGAGACCCAGTACTTC; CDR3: CASSPDTGQGQETQYF
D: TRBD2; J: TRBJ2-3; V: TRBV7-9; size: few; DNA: TGTGGATCAGCGGGAGAGCGCACAGATACGCAGTATTTT; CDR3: CGSAGERTDTQYF
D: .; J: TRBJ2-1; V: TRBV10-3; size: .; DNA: TGTGCCATCAGTGTCTCGGAGCGGGAGCAGTTCTTC; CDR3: CAISVSEREQFF
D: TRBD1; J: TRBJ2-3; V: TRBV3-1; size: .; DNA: TGTGCCAGCAGCGACCGGGACAGATATACGCAGTATTTT; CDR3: CASSDRDRYTQYF